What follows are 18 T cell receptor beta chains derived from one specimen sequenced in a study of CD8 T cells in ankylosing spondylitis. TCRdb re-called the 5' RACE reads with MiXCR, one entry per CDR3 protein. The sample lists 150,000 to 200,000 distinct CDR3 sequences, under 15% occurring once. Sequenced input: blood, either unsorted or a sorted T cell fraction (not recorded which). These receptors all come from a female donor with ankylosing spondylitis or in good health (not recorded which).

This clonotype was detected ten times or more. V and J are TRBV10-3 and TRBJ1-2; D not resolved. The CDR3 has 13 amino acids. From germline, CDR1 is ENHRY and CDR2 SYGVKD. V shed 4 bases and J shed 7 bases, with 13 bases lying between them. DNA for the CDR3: TGTGCCATCAGTGGTTTGAGGGAGATTGGCTACACCTTC. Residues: CAISGLREIGYTF.

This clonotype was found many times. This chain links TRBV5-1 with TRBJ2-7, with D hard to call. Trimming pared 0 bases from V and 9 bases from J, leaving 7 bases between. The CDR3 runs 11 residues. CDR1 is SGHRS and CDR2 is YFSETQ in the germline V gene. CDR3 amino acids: CASSLESRQYF. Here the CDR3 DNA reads TGCGCCAGCAGCTTGGAATCCAGGCAGTACTTC.

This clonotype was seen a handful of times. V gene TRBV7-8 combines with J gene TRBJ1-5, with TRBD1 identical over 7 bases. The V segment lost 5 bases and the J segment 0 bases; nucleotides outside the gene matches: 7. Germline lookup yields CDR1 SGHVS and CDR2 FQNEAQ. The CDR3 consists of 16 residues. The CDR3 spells CASSIRDRHSNQPQHF. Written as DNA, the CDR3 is TGTGCCAGCAGCATCCGGGACAGACATAGCAATCAGCCCCAGCATTTT.

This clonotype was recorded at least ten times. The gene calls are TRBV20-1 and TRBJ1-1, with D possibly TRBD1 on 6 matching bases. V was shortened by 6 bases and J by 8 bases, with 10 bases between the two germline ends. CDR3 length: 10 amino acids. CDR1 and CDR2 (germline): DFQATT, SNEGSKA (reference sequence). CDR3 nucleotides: TGCAGTGCGGCCCAGGGGGAAGCTTTCTTT. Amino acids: CSAAQGEAFF.

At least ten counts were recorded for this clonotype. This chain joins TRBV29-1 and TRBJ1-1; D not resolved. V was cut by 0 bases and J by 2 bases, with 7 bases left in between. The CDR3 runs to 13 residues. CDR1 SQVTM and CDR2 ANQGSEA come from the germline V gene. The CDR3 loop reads CSVEDLANTEAFF. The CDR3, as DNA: TGCAGCGTTGAAGATCTTGCAAACACTGAAGCTTTCTTT.

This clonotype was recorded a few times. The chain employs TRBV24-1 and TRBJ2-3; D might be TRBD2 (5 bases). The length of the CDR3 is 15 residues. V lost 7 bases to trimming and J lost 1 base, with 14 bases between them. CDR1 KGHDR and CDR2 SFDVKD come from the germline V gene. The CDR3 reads CATRAEGEGTDTQYF. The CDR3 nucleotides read TGTGCCACCAGGGCCGAGGGCGAGGGCACAGATACGCAGTATTTT.

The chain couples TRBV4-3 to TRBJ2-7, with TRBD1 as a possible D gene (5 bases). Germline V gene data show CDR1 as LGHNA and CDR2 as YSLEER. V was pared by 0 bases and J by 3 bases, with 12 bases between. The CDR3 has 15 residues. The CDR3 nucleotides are TGCGCCAGCAGCCAAGATCCTACAGGTCTCTACGAGCAGTACTTC. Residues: CASSQDPTGLYEQYF.

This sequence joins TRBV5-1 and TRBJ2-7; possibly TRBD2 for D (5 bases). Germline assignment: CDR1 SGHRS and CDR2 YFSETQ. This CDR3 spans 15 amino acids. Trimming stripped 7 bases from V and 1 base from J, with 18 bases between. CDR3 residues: CASSPGEFTSYEQYF. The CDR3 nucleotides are TGCGCCAGCTCTCCTGGGGAGTTCACATCCTACGAGCAGTACTTC.

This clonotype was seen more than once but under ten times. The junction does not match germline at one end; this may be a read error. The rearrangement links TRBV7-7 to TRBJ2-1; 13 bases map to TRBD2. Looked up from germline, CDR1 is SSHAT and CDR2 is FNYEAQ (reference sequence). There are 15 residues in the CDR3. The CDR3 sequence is CASSRLAGGKNEQFF. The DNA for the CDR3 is TGTGCTAGCAGCCGACTAGCGGGAGGTAAGAATGAGCAGTTCTTC. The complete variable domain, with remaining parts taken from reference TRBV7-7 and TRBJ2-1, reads GAGVSQSPRYKVTKRGQDVTLRCDPISSHATLYWYQQALGQGPEFLTYFNYEAQPDKSGLPSDRFSAERPEGSISTLTIQRTEQRDSAMYRCASSRLAGGKNEQFFGPGTRLTVL.

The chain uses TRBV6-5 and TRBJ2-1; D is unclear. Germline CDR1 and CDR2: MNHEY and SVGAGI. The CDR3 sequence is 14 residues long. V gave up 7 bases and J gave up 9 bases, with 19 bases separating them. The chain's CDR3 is CASITVQPPGEQFF. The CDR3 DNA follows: TGTGCCAGCATTACGGTGCAGCCCCCTGGTGAGCAGTTCTTC.

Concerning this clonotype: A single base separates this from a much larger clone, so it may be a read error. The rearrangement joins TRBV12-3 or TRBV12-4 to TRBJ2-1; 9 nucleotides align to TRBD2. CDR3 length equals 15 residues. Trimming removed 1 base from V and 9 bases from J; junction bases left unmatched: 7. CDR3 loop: CASSLGSGSCGEQFF. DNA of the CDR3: TGTGCCAGCAGTTTAGGTAGCGGGAGCTGTGGTGAGCAGTTCTTC.

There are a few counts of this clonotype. The CDR3 sequence is CASSPLHGYEQYF. As DNA, the CDR3 is TGTGCCAGCAGCCCGCTCCATGGCTACGAGCAGTACTTC. This chain uses TRBV7-2 with TRBJ2-7, with D uncertain. Trimming shortened V by 5 bases and J by 3 bases, and 11 bases separated the two germline ends. The CDR3 is made up of 13 amino acids. Germline V gene data show CDR1 as SGHTA and CDR2 as FQGNSA.

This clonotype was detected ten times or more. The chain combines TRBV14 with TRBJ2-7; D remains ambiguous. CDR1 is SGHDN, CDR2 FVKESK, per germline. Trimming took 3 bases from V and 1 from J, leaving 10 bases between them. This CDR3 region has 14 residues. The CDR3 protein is CASSQTGSSYEQYF. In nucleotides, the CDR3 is TGTGCCAGCAGCCAGACTGGCTCTTCCTACGAGCAGTACTTC.

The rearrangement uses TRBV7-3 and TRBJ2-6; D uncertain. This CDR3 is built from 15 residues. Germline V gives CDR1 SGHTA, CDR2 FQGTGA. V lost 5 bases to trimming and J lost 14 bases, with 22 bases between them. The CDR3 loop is CASSPSPSHTTFLTF. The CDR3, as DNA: TGTGCCAGCAGCCCTTCCCCATCTCACACCACCTTCCTGACTTTC. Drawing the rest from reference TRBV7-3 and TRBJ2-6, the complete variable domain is GAGVSQTPSNKVTEKGKYVELRCDPISGHTALYWYRQSLGQGPEFLIYFQGTGAADDSGLPNDRFFAVRPEGSVSTLKIQRTERGDSAVYLCASSPSPSHTTFLTFGAGSRLTVL.

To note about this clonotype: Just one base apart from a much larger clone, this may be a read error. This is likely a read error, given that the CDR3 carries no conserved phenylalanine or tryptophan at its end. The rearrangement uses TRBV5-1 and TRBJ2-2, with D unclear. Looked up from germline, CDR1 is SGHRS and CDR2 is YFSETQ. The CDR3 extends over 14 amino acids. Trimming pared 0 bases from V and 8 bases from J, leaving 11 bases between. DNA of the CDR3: TGCGCCAGCAGCTTGGCAAGTCGCGGTGGGGAGCTGTTTTCT. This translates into CASSLASRGGELFS.

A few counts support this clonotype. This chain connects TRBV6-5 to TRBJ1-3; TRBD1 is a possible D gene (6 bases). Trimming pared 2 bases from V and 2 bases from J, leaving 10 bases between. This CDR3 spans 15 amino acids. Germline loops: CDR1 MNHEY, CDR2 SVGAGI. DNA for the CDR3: TGTGCCAGCAGTTACCAGGGGAGGACTGGAAACACCATATATTTT. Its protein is CASSYQGRTGNTIYF.

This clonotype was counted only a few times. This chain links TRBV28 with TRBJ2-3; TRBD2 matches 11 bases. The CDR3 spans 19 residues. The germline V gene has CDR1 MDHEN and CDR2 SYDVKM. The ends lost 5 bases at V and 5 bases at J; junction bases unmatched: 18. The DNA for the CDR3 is TGTGCCAGCAGTCCTAGGACGGAAAGTAGCGGGAGGGCTGAAGATACGCAGTATTTT. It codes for CASSPRTESSGRAEDTQYF.

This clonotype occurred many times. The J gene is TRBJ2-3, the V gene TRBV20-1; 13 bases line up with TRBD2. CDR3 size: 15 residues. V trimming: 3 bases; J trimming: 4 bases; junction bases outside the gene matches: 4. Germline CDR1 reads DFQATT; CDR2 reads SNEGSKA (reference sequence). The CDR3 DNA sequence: TGCAGTGCTAGTTTAGGACTAGCGGGAGCAGATACGCAGTATTTT. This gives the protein CSASLGLAGADTQYF.